This entry lists 10 T cell receptor beta chains sequenced from one sample in a study of shared clonotypes between healthy human individuals. Only in-frame clones appear in the TCRdb table, and some are missing; sequencing was by immunoSEQ multiplex PCR. Here the sample spans about 470,000 clones, 70% to 80% being singletons. What was sequenced was PBMCs. The receptors come from a woman in her forties in good health. Some clones in this sample may be carry-over from other donors' samples.

This chain uses TRBV7-9 with TRBJ2-1; 9 bases align to TRBD2. Germline V gene lookup returns CDR1 SEHNR and CDR2 FQNEAQ (reference sequence). The CDR3 has 15 amino acids. J lost 0 bases, V lost 6 bases, and 3 bases had no gene match. CDR3 sequence: CASRDSGSSYNEQFF. The CDR3 region has the DNA TGTGCCAGCAGAGATAGCGGGAGCTCCTACAATGAGCAGTTCTTC.

This chain connects TRBV7-8 to TRBJ1-2; D is unresolved. The CDR3 runs 14 residues. Germline V lookup: CDR1 SGHVS, CDR2 FQNEAQ. Trimming pared 4 bases from V and 1 base from J, leaving 10 bases between. The CDR3 DNA follows: TGTGCCAGCAGCTCAGACGGCTTTAACTATGGCTACACCTTC. It is translated as CASSSDGFNYGYTF.

This chain uses TRBV28 with TRBJ2-5, with 7 bases that match TRBD1. The end of the DNA is better explained by TRBJ2-7, so the J call may be wrong. Germline V CDR1 and CDR2: MDHEN, SYDVKM. This CDR3 has 13 residues. CDR3 amino acids: CASSIGGLYEQYF. DNA of the CDR3: TGTGCCAGCAGTATAGGGGGCCTATACGAGCAGTACTTC.

The V and J genes are TRBV5-1 and TRBJ1-3; D is undetermined. Trimming stripped 1 base from V and 3 bases from J, with 2 bases between. The CDR3 spans 12 residues. Germline lookup yields CDR1 SGHRS and CDR2 YFSETQ. The CDR3 region has the DNA TGCGCCAGCAGCTTGCGTGGAAACACCATATATTTT. Translated, it gives CASSLRGNTIYF.

V gene TRBV5-1 combines with J gene TRBJ1-4; TRBD1 might be the D (6 bases). The V gene's germline CDR1 is SGHRS and CDR2 YFSETQ. V lost 4 bases and J lost 7, with 11 bases in between. The CDR3 has 13 amino acids. This CDR3 reads CASSPSTGEKLFF. CDR3 DNA: TGCGCCAGCAGCCCTTCGACAGGTGAAAAACTGTTTTTT.

This chain connects TRBV18 to TRBJ1-1, with unresolved D. CDR1 is KGHSH, CDR2 LQKENI, per germline. Trimming left V 3 bases short and J 5 bases short, with 13 bases between. The CDR3 extends over 14 amino acids. The CDR3 here is CASSPFERRTEAFF. CDR3 nucleotides: TGTGCCAGCTCACCTTTCGAAAGAAGGACTGAAGCTTTCTTT. The whole variable domain, remainder taken from reference TRBV18 and TRBJ1-1, is NAGVMQNPRHLVRRRGQEARLRCSPMKGHSHVYWYRQLPEEGLKFMVYLQKENIIDESGMPKERFSAEFPKEGPSILRIQQVVRGDSAAYFCASSPFERRTEAFFGQGTRLTVV.

This chain connects TRBV7-3 to TRBJ2-1, with a possible D match to TRBD1 (6 bases). CDR1 is SGHTA and CDR2 is FQGTGA in the germline V gene. Trimming shortened V by 4 bases and J by 5 bases, and 12 bases separated the two germline ends. The CDR3 runs to 14 residues. The CDR3 here is CASSSSGANNEQFF. CDR3 sequence (DNA): TGTGCCAGCAGCTCCTCAGGGGCGAACAATGAGCAGTTCTTC.

This chain links TRBV5-1 with TRBJ2-2, with TRBD2 as a possible D gene (5 bases). V lost 4 bases, J lost 9 bases, and 19 bases lay in between. CDR3 length: 15 amino acids. Germline CDR1 reads SGHRS; CDR2 reads YFSETQ. The CDR3 region is CASSARRKEARELFF. CDR3 DNA sequence: TGCGCCAGCAGCGCACGGCGAAAGGAGGCACGGGAGCTGTTTTTT.

The rearrangement links TRBV4-1 to TRBJ2-5; 10 bases fit TRBD2. J lost 5 bases, V lost 2 bases, and 11 bases had no gene match. Germline CDR1 reads MGHRA; CDR2 reads YSYEKL. CDR3 length: 17 residues. CDR3 amino acids: CASSQSLASGSSETQYF. The CDR3 DNA reads as TGCGCCAGCAGCCAATCTCTTGCTAGCGGGAGTTCCGAGACCCAGTACTTC.

Remarks on this clone: Since a far larger clone is one base different, this is likely a read error. The rearrangement joins TRBV6-5 to TRBJ2-7, with 8 bases aligning to TRBD1. The V segment lost 0 bases and the J segment 4 bases; nucleotides outside the gene matches: 2. In germline, CDR1 is MNHEY, CDR2 SVGAGI. The length of the CDR3 is 14 residues. DNA of the CDR3: TGTGCCAGCAGTTACTCGCAGGGGGCTTACGAGCAGTACTTC. This codes for CASSYSQGAYEQYF.